Below are 9 T cell receptor beta chains sequenced from a single sample in a study of OX40 agonist ivuxolimab in advanced cancers. Clones were read by immunoSEQ multiplex PCR, and TCRdb kept only the in-frame ones, dropping some. The sample yields about 53,000 clones, less than 90% seen once. This material consisted of CD4+ or CD8+ T cells sorted from blood, taken in a trial of the OX40 agonist ivuxolimab. These receptor sequences come from an adult with an advanced solid tumor such as melanoma, head and neck, liver or kidney cancer.

CDR3 loop: CASSPAETPGNTIYF. CDR3 coding DNA: TGTGCCAGTAGTCCCGCAGAGACTCCTGGAAACACCATATATTTT. The chain couples TRBV19 to TRBJ1-3; D ambiguous. This CDR3 spans 15 amino acids. Germline V gene data show CDR1 as LNHDA and CDR2 as SQIVND (reference sequence). Trimming took 5 bases from V and 2 from J, leaving 13 bases between them.

This sequence joins TRBV5-1 and TRBJ2-5; no firm D call. Germline values: CDR1 SGHRS, CDR2 YFSETQ. This CDR3 has 13 amino acids. V was pared by 3 bases and J by 0 bases, with 6 bases between. CDR3 sequence (DNA): TGCGCCAGCAGCTATGCGTACCAAGAGACCCAGTACTTC. Encoded protein: CASSYAYQETQYF. Filled out from reference TRBV5-1 and TRBJ2-5, the complete variable domain reads KAGVTQTPRYLIKTRGQQVTLSCSPISGHRSVSWYQQTPGQGLQFLFEYFSETQRNKGNFPGRFSGRQFSNSRSEMNVSTLELGDSALYLCASSYAYQETQYFGPGTRLLVL.

In its sample, this clone was seen a few times. V usage is TRBV5-1 and J usage is TRBJ1-6; 8 bases map to TRBD1. CDR1 and CDR2 from the germline V gene are SGHRS and YFSETQ. The CDR3 has 15 residues. After removal of 3 bases from V and 8 bases from J, the junction contained 7 bases not matched to a gene. CDR3 DNA sequence: TGCGCCAGCAGCTCGACCGGACAGGGTTATTCACCCCTCCACTTT. Translated: CASSSTGQGYSPLHF.

This clone has only one observation. The gene calls are TRBV7-2 and TRBJ2-7; 8 bases align to TRBD1. The V gene's germline CDR1 is SGHTA and CDR2 FQGNSA. This CDR3 is built from 16 residues. V gave up 0 bases and J gave up 4 bases; unmatched junction bases: 8. CDR3 nucleotides: TGTGCCAGCAGCTTAGCGGGGACAGGTTCTCCTTACGAGCAGTACTTC. Protein sequence: CASSLAGTGSPYEQYF.

The chain has TRBV14 and TRBJ2-7, with D unclear. Germline V gene lookup returns CDR1 SGHDN and CDR2 FVKESK. CDR3 length: 16 amino acids. V was clipped by 3 bases and J by 7 bases, with 22 bases between them. In DNA form, the CDR3 reads TGTGCCAGCAGCCACGGGCCCCGGGCACTGTCCGGTGAGCAGTACTTC. Its protein product is CASSHGPRALSGEQYF.

The chain couples TRBV6-1 to TRBJ2-7; D could derive from TRBD1 or TRBD2 (6 bases each). Germline V gene lookup returns CDR1 MNHNS and CDR2 SASEGT. Trimming stripped 2 bases from V and 4 bases from J, with 24 bases between. This CDR3 comprises 18 residues. The CDR3 here is CASSEPPGARRLEYEQYF. CDR3 DNA sequence: TGTGCCAGCAGTGAACCCCCGGGGGCACGGCGCTTGGAGTACGAGCAGTACTTC.

This clone is a singleton in its sample. This chain uses TRBV10-1 with TRBJ2-5; no clear D. Germline CDR1 is WNHNN and CDR2 is SYGVQD (reference sequence). V lost 5 bases, J lost 1 base, and 11 bases lay in between. The length of the CDR3 is 14 residues. The CDR3, as DNA: TGCGCCAGCAGTCCTCAAGGGCCCCAAGAGACCCAGTACTTC. It encodes CASSPQGPQETQYF.

V and J are TRBV6-5 and TRBJ2-7, with 7 bases fitting TRBD2. The CDR3 runs to 13 residues. V lost 4 bases, J lost 2 bases, and 2 bases stayed unmatched. Germline V gene sequence: CDR1 MNHEY, CDR2 SVGAGI. In DNA, the CDR3 is TGTGCCAGCAGTTTCGGACTAGCCTACGAGCAGTACTTC. It yields the protein CASSFGLAYEQYF.

The table lists this clone with a few counts. This chain links TRBV23-1 with TRBJ2-1; 7 bases line up with TRBD2. TRBV23-1 is assigned to the ORF class and has an uncertain function. V lost 7 bases and J lost 10; bases outside the gene matches: 13. The CDR3 is made up of 14 amino acids. The CDR3 sequence: CASNPDPLAAEQFF. Written as DNA, the CDR3 is TGCGCCAGCAACCCCGACCCCCTAGCGGCCGAGCAGTTCTTC.